This T cell receptor (beta chain) stems from a study of lymphopenia after photon versus proton radiotherapy. Overall study results and limits: Post-nadir TCR diversity decline inversely tracked overall survival among those who died.

The table came from immunoSEQ multiplex PCR; TCRdb's copy has only in-frame clones and leaves some out. The sample carries 55,000 to 75,000 clones, approximately 91% recorded once. Germline CDR1 and CDR2: LGHNA and YSLEER. This CDR3 is 18 amino acids long. V was cut by 0 bases and J by 2 bases, with 20 bases left in between. Concerning this clone itself: As yet, its antigen is unknown.

This sequence joins TRBV4-3 and TRBJ2-7; possibly TRBD1 for D (6 bases). This TCR was sampled from an older woman with pancreatic cancer. The starting material was peripheral blood, obtained from a patient treated with photon-based radiotherapy. CDR3: CASSQEGFYQGTPYEQYF. CDR3 coding DNA: TGCGCCAGCAGCCAAGAGGGTTTCTACCAGGGGACACCCTACGAGCAGTACTTC.